Listed below are T cell receptor beta chains from one sample, sequenced in a study of blood T cell repertoires in COVID-19. Repertoires were generated with immunoSEQ multiplex PCR, while TCRdb's copy carries only in-frame clones and drops some. The data show roughly 99,000 clones, over 80% seen once. Sequencing was carried out using peripheral blood. The receptors were sampled from a woman in her 30s with acute or convalescent COVID-19. Each CDR3 is given with its conserved first and last residue. Fields, in order: clone size, V gene, J gene, D gene, CDR3 length, CDR3 protein, CDR3 DNA. The D gene is left open where the match is weak. Clone sizes are given selectively: once, few, many, or a class where the clone is expanded.

clone size: NA; V gene: TRBV5-4; J gene: TRBJ1-4; D gene: NA; CDR3 length: 15; CDR3 protein: CASSLELGENEKLFF; CDR3 DNA: TGTGCCAGCAGCTTGGAACTGGGAGAGAATGAAAAACTGTTTTTT
clone size: NA; V gene: TRBV7-2; J gene: TRBJ1-2; D gene: NA; CDR3 length: 13; CDR3 protein: CASSSWGWYGYTF; CDR3 DNA: TGTGCCAGCAGCTCGTGGGGCTGGTATGGCTACACCTTC
clone size: NA; V gene: TRBV5-4; J gene: TRBJ1-1; D gene: NA; CDR3 length: 15; CDR3 protein: CASSLELSLNTEAFF; CDR3 DNA: TGTGCCAGCAGCTTGGAGCTAAGTCTGAACACTGAAGCTTTCTTT
clone size: NA; V gene: TRBV7-6; J gene: TRBJ2-5; D gene: NA; CDR3 length: 15; CDR3 protein: CASSLEGEYQETQYF; CDR3 DNA: TGTGCCAGCAGCTTAGAGGGGGAGTACCAAGAGACCCAGTACTTC
clone size: NA; V gene: TRBV29-1; J gene: TRBJ1-3; D gene: TRBD1; CDR3 length: 15; CDR3 protein: CSVRTGASSGNTIYF; CDR3 DNA: TGCAGCGTTAGGACAGGGGCCAGCTCTGGAAACACCATATATTTT
clone size: NA; V gene: TRBV11-3; J gene: TRBJ1-2; D gene: TRBD1; CDR3 length: 14; CDR3 protein: CASSLRQGPGGYTF; CDR3 DNA: TGTGCCAGCAGCTTGCGACAGGGTCCTGGTGGCTACACCTTC
clone size: NA; V gene: TRBV29-1; J gene: TRBJ2-7; D gene: TRBD2; CDR3 length: 14; CDR3 protein: CSVLSSGGGNEQYF; CDR3 DNA: TGCAGCGTTCTCAGTTCGGGCGGGGGTAACGAGCAGTACTTC
clone size: NA; V gene: TRBV9; J gene: TRBJ1-5; D gene: TRBD1; CDR3 length: 15; CDR3 protein: CASSAGQAPGQPQHF; CDR3 DNA: TGTGCCAGCAGCGCGGGACAGGCTCCCGGTCAGCCCCAGCATTTT
clone size: NA; V gene: TRBV9; J gene: TRBJ1-4; D gene: TRBD1; CDR3 length: 15; CDR3 protein: CASSVSAGGIEKLFF; CDR3 DNA: TGTGCCAGCAGCGTATCGGCAGGGGGAATTGAAAAACTGTTTTTT
clone size: NA; V gene: TRBV28; J gene: TRBJ1-2; D gene: NA; CDR3 length: 12; CDR3 protein: CASSPSNYGYTF; CDR3 DNA: TGTGCCAGCAGCCCTTCTAACTATGGCTACACCTTC
clone size: NA; V gene: TRBV7-2; J gene: TRBJ2-5; D gene: NA; CDR3 length: 14; CDR3 protein: CASSLTPYQETQYF; CDR3 DNA: TGTGCCAGCAGCTTGACACCGTACCAAGAGACCCAGTACTTC
clone size: NA; V gene: TRBV4-2; J gene: TRBJ1-2; D gene: NA; CDR3 length: 15; CDR3 protein: CASSQDLAENYGYTF; CDR3 DNA: TGTGCCAGCAGCCAAGACCTCGCAGAAAACTATGGCTACACCTTC
clone size: NA; V gene: TRBV7-2; J gene: TRBJ1-2; D gene: NA; CDR3 length: 13; CDR3 protein: CASSHLENYGYTF; CDR3 DNA: TGTGCCAGCAGCCACCTCGAGAACTATGGCTACACCTTC
clone size: NA; V gene: TRBV7-2; J gene: TRBJ1-1; D gene: NA; CDR3 length: 16; CDR3 protein: CASSPNHARGNTEAFF; CDR3 DNA: TGTGCCAGCAGCCCGAACCACGCCAGGGGGAACACTGAAGCTTTCTTT
clone size: NA; V gene: TRBV9; J gene: TRBJ2-1; D gene: NA; CDR3 length: 12; CDR3 protein: CASSGSTAEEFF; CDR3 DNA: TGTGCCAGCAGCGGATCAACCGCTGAGGAATTCTTC
clone size: NA; V gene: TRBV28; J gene: TRBJ1-5; D gene: TRBD1; CDR3 length: 14; CDR3 protein: CASSLTGAGQPQHF; CDR3 DNA: TGTGCCAGCAGTTTAACAGGGGCTGGGCAGCCCCAGCATTTT
clone size: NA; V gene: TRBV9; J gene: TRBJ1-2; D gene: TRBD1; CDR3 length: 15; CDR3 protein: CASSVSGTGFYGYTF; CDR3 DNA: TGTGCCAGCAGCGTTTCCGGGACAGGGTTCTATGGCTACACCTTC
clone size: NA; V gene: TRBV27; J gene: TRBJ1-1; D gene: NA; CDR3 length: 13; CDR3 protein: CASRSSLNTEAFF; CDR3 DNA: TGTGCCAGCAGATCTTCCCTGAACACTGAAGCTTTCTTT
clone size: NA; V gene: TRBV27; J gene: TRBJ1-3; D gene: TRBD1; CDR3 length: 16; CDR3 protein: CASSSLGQGHRDTIYF; CDR3 DNA: TGTGCCAGCAGTTCCCTCGGACAGGGTCATCGGGACACCATATATTTT
clone size: NA; V gene: TRBV7-9; J gene: TRBJ2-5; D gene: TRBD1; CDR3 length: 14; CDR3 protein: CASSLAGTEETQYF; CDR3 DNA: TGTGCCAGCAGCTTAGCGGGGACAGAAGAGACCCAGTACTTC
clone size: once; V gene: TRBV3-1/TRBV3-2; J gene: TRBJ2-7; D gene: NA; CDR3 length: 11; CDR3 protein: CASSVRSEQYF; CDR3 DNA: TGTGCCAGCAGCGTCCGGAGCGAGCAGTACTTC
clone size: NA; V gene: TRBV4-1; J gene: TRBJ1-1; D gene: TRBD1; CDR3 length: 16; CDR3 protein: CASSRGVGTGNTEAFF; CDR3 DNA: TGCGCCAGCAGCCGGGGAGTAGGGACAGGGAACACTGAAGCTTTCTTT
clone size: NA; V gene: TRBV5-4; J gene: TRBJ1-1; D gene: TRBD1; CDR3 length: 15; CDR3 protein: CASSTDRGPNTEAFF; CDR3 DNA: TGTGCCAGCAGCACAGACAGGGGACCGAACACTGAAGCTTTCTTT
clone size: NA; V gene: TRBV10-3; J gene: TRBJ1-1; D gene: NA; CDR3 length: 13; CDR3 protein: CAISESRDGEAFF; CDR3 DNA: TGTGCCATCAGTGAGTCCAGGGATGGTGAAGCTTTCTTT
clone size: NA; V gene: TRBV2; J gene: TRBJ1-1; D gene: TRBD1; CDR3 length: 17; CDR3 protein: CASNPDRGLFMNTEAFF; CDR3 DNA: TGTGCCAGCAACCCGGACAGGGGACTATTCATGAACACTGAAGCTTTCTTT
clone size: NA; V gene: TRBV11-2; J gene: TRBJ2-2; D gene: TRBD2; CDR3 length: 17; CDR3 protein: CASSGGLGGGNTGELFF; CDR3 DNA: TGTGCCAGCAGCGGGGGACTAGGAGGAGGAAACACCGGGGAGCTGTTTTTT
clone size: NA; V gene: TRBV28; J gene: TRBJ1-3; D gene: NA; CDR3 length: 16; CDR3 protein: CASSFSAGLRLDTIYF; CDR3 DNA: TGTGCCAGCAGTTTTTCTGCGGGGCTCCGGTTGGACACCATATATTTT
clone size: NA; V gene: TRBV21-1; J gene: TRBJ2-7; D gene: NA; CDR3 length: 16; CDR3 protein: CASSKLKGDLTSEQYF; CDR3 DNA: TGTGCCAGCAGCAAATTAAAGGGGGACCTCACCAGCGAGCAGTACTTC
clone size: once; V gene: TRBV5-1; J gene: TRBJ1-1; D gene: TRBD1; CDR3 length: 15; CDR3 protein: CASSRTGAANTEAFF; CDR3 DNA: TGCGCCAGCAGCCGGACAGGGGCGGCGAACACTGAAGCTTTCTTT
clone size: NA; V gene: TRBV5-5; J gene: TRBJ2-3; D gene: TRBD1; CDR3 length: 12; CDR3 protein: CASSPDRWEQYF; CDR3 DNA: TGTGCCAGCAGCCCGGACAGGTGGGAGCAGTATTTT
clone size: NA; V gene: TRBV18; J gene: TRBJ1-1; D gene: TRBD1; CDR3 length: 14; CDR3 protein: CASSPTSGQGEAFF; CDR3 DNA: TGTGCCAGCTCACCAACCTCCGGACAGGGTGAAGCTTTCTTT
clone size: NA; V gene: TRBV5-1; J gene: TRBJ2-3; D gene: NA; CDR3 length: 16; CDR3 protein: CASVWERAGGTDTQYF; CDR3 DNA: TGCGCCAGCGTGTGGGAGCGGGCAGGCGGGACAGATACGCAGTATTTT
clone size: NA; V gene: TRBV9; J gene: TRBJ2-7; D gene: NA; CDR3 length: 13; CDR3 protein: CASSVGFGEVQYF; CDR3 DNA: TGTGCCAGCAGCGTAGGGTTTGGAGAGGTGCAGTACTTC
clone size: NA; V gene: TRBV27; J gene: TRBJ1-4; D gene: NA; CDR3 length: 13; CDR3 protein: CASSLAGEEKLFF; CDR3 DNA: TGTGCCAGCAGTTTGGCAGGGGAGGAAAAACTGTTTTTT
clone size: NA; V gene: TRBV10-2; J gene: TRBJ2-1; D gene: TRBD2; CDR3 length: 16; CDR3 protein: CASRDIGLAGDNEQFF; CDR3 DNA: TGCGCCAGCAGAGATATCGGACTAGCGGGGGACAATGAGCAGTTCTTC
clone size: NA; V gene: TRBV7-2; J gene: TRBJ1-5; D gene: TRBD1; CDR3 length: 15; CDR3 protein: CASSLTGGTNQPQHF; CDR3 DNA: TGTGCCAGCAGCTTAACAGGGGGCACCAATCAGCCCCAGCATTTT
clone size: NA; V gene: TRBV19; J gene: TRBJ2-5; D gene: TRBD2; CDR3 length: 18; CDR3 protein: CASSMVLAGGPGEETQYF; CDR3 DNA: TGTGCCAGTAGTATGGTACTAGCGGGAGGGCCGGGGGAAGAGACCCAGTACTTC
clone size: NA; V gene: TRBV7-2; J gene: TRBJ2-3; D gene: TRBD2; CDR3 length: 16; CDR3 protein: CASSLLAGGGTDTQYF; CDR3 DNA: TGTGCCAGCAGCTTACTAGCGGGAGGAGGCACAGATACGCAGTATTTT
clone size: NA; V gene: TRBV10-2; J gene: TRBJ2-1; D gene: TRBD2; CDR3 length: 14; CDR3 protein: CATSSGYSYNEQFF; CDR3 DNA: TGCGCCACCTCTAGCGGCTACTCCTACAATGAGCAGTTCTTC
clone size: few; V gene: TRBV7-9; J gene: TRBJ2-1; D gene: NA; CDR3 length: 13; CDR3 protein: CASSSSGYNEQFF; CDR3 DNA: TGTGCCAGCAGCAGTAGCGGCTACAATGAGCAGTTCTTC
clone size: NA; V gene: TRBV19; J gene: TRBJ1-4; D gene: TRBD1; CDR3 length: 15; CDR3 protein: CASSNQGVTNEKLFF; CDR3 DNA: TGTGCCAGTAGTAACCAGGGGGTGACTAATGAAAAACTGTTTTTT
clone size: NA; V gene: TRBV10-2; J gene: TRBJ2-1; D gene: TRBD2; CDR3 length: 14; CDR3 protein: CASVLAGGYNEQFF; CDR3 DNA: TGCGCCAGCGTTCTAGCGGGGGGGTACAATGAGCAGTTCTTC
clone size: NA; V gene: TRBV10-3; J gene: TRBJ1-2; D gene: NA; CDR3 length: 12; CDR3 protein: CAITDQGYGYTF; CDR3 DNA: TGTGCCATCACCGATCAGGGATATGGCTACACCTTC
clone size: NA; V gene: TRBV28; J gene: TRBJ1-2; D gene: NA; CDR3 length: 15; CDR3 protein: CASSLARTDNYGYTF; CDR3 DNA: TGTGCCAGCAGTTTAGCCAGGACAGATAACTATGGCTACACCTTC
clone size: NA; V gene: TRBV9; J gene: TRBJ1-1; D gene: NA; CDR3 length: 13; CDR3 protein: CASSVGQTTEAFF; CDR3 DNA: TGTGCCAGCAGCGTAGGACAAACCACTGAAGCTTTCTTT
clone size: NA; V gene: TRBV19; J gene: TRBJ1-2; D gene: NA; CDR3 length: 12; CDR3 protein: CASMGGNYGYTF; CDR3 DNA: TGTGCCAGTATGGGGGGTAACTATGGCTACACCTTC
clone size: once; V gene: TRBV2; J gene: TRBJ2-7; D gene: NA; CDR3 length: 15; CDR3 protein: CASSGRDFFSYEQYF; CDR3 DNA: TGTGCCAGCAGCGGCCGGGACTTCTTTTCCTACGAGCAGTACTTC
clone size: NA; V gene: TRBV7-2; J gene: TRBJ2-1; D gene: TRBD2; CDR3 length: 15; CDR3 protein: CASSLLLAGDNEQFF; CDR3 DNA: TGTGCCAGCAGCTTACTACTAGCGGGGGACAATGAGCAGTTCTTC
clone size: NA; V gene: TRBV7-2; J gene: TRBJ2-5; D gene: TRBD1; CDR3 length: 15; CDR3 protein: CASSFTGGAGETQYF; CDR3 DNA: TGTGCCAGCAGCTTTACAGGGGGCGCCGGGGAGACCCAGTACTTC
clone size: NA; V gene: TRBV7-3; J gene: TRBJ2-1; D gene: NA; CDR3 length: 15; CDR3 protein: CASSLRGDYYNEQFF; CDR3 DNA: TGTGCCAGCAGCTTACGGGGAGACTACTACAATGAGCAGTTCTTC
clone size: once; V gene: TRBV15; J gene: TRBJ2-2; D gene: NA; CDR3 length: 14; CDR3 protein: CATSRDQGTGELFF; CDR3 DNA: TGTGCCACCAGCAGAGATCAGGGTACCGGGGAGCTGTTTTTT
clone size: few; V gene: TRBV4-3; J gene: TRBJ2-7; D gene: TRBD2; CDR3 length: 17; CDR3 protein: CASSQESPLAANYEQYF; CDR3 DNA: TGCGCCAGCAGCCAAGAATCCCCCCTAGCGGCTAACTACGAGCAGTACTTC
clone size: NA; V gene: TRBV5-1; J gene: TRBJ2-1; D gene: TRBD2; CDR3 length: 17; CDR3 protein: CASSLSSGGPSYNEQFF; CDR3 DNA: TGCGCCAGCAGCTTGTCTAGCGGGGGGCCCTCCTACAATGAGCAGTTCTTC